These 27 T cell receptor beta chains share one sample of origin, sequenced in a study of T cell responses to AZD1222 COVID-19 vaccine. Using immunoSEQ multiplex PCR, the repertoire was profiled, and TCRdb retains in-frame clones only, with some absent. The profile shows more than 70,000 clones, roughly 81% of them singletons. The specimen was peripheral blood, collected on day 0 of AZD1222 vaccination. These receptors all stem from an adult in good health.

The V and J genes are TRBV4-3 and TRBJ2-7; no clear D. The CDR3 spans 18 residues. V gave up 0 bases and J gave up 0 bases, with 18 bases separating them. Germline V gene lookup returns CDR1 LGHNA and CDR2 YSLEER. The CDR3 loop is CASSQDGETSLVSYEQYF. The CDR3 nucleotides read TGCGCCAGCAGCCAAGATGGAGAGACCTCCCTCGTCTCCTACGAGCAGTACTTC.

The chain links TRBV7-2 to TRBJ1-5; weak D call: TRBD1 (6 bases). V lost 5 bases to trimming and J lost 2 bases, with 19 bases between them. This CDR3 is 17 amino acids long. CDR1 SGHTA and CDR2 FQGNSA come from the germline V gene. The CDR3 protein is CASSPGQYLGGNQPQHF. For the CDR3, the DNA is TGTGCCAGCAGCCCCGGACAGTACCTCGGGGGCAATCAGCCCCAGCATTTT.

The chain has TRBV11-2 and TRBJ2-1; D is unresolved. CDR1 is SGHAT, CDR2 FQNNGV, per germline. Trimming shortened V by 6 bases and J by 1 base, and 7 bases separated the two germline ends. CDR3 size: 13 residues. The CDR3 loop is CASSLGSYNEQFF. CDR3 DNA sequence: TGTGCCAGCAGTCTTGGGTCCTACAATGAGCAGTTCTTC.

This chain uses TRBV3-1 (or the pseudogene TRBV3-2) with TRBJ2-1; D remains ambiguous. Germline CDR1 and CDR2: LGHDT and YNNKEL (reference sequence). Trimming took off 4 bases at V and 0 bases at J, with 10 bases between the two ends. The CDR3 has 15 amino acids. CDR3 in amino acids: CASSPLRSSYNEQFF. The CDR3 nucleotides read TGTGCCAGCAGCCCGCTCCGGAGCTCCTACAATGAGCAGTTCTTC.

The rearrangement links TRBV10-3 to TRBJ1-6, with D perhaps matching TRBD1 (6 bases). The CDR3 covers 13 residues. Trimming stripped 9 bases from V and 7 bases from J, with 13 bases between. Germline V gives CDR1 ENHRY, CDR2 SYGVKD. DNA for the CDR3: TGTGCCATGCGGTACAGGGAGAATTCACCCCTCCACTTT. Translated: CAMRYRENSPLHF.

V is TRBV7-2 and J is TRBJ2-7, with no clear D. V lost 3 bases to trimming and J lost 7 bases, with 22 bases between them. The germline V gene encodes CDR1 SGHTA and CDR2 FQGNSA. The CDR3 totals 16 residues. CDR3 sequence: CASSFSPLGPTGEQYF. DNA of the CDR3: TGTGCCAGCAGCTTTTCTCCGTTGGGCCCCACCGGAGAGCAGTACTTC.

As regards this clone: Other nucleotide sequences in the sample specify the same CDR3. The chain recombines TRBV5-4 with TRBJ2-3; 11 positions match TRBD2. The length of the CDR3 is 16 residues. CDR1 SGHNT and CDR2 YYREEE come from the germline V gene (reference sequence). The ends lost 2 bases at V and 2 bases at J; junction bases unmatched: 4. The CDR3 sequence is CASSLRLAGSTDTQYF. CDR3 in DNA: TGTGCCAGCAGCTTAAGACTAGCGGGGTCCACAGATACGCAGTATTTT.

In the case of this clone: Its ends do not fully match the called genes, so a read error is possible. The chain combines TRBV6-5 with TRBJ1-4; 7 nucleotides line up with TRBD1. CDR3 size: 13 residues. Germline V gene data show CDR1 as MNHEY and CDR2 as SVGAGI. The CDR3: CASSSHTGEGGLF. The CDR3 nucleotides read TGTGCCAGCAGTTCTCACACAGGGGAAGGAGGGCTTTTT.

This clone was detected a few times. The V and J genes are TRBV15 and TRBJ1-2; 10 bases fit TRBD1. This CDR3 has 15 residues. Germline CDR1 reads LNHNV; CDR2 reads YYDKDF (reference sequence). The ends lost 1 base at V and 8 bases at J; junction bases unmatched: 7. The CDR3 DNA is TGTGCCACCAGCAGAGGACAGGGGGCAAGTGACGGCTACACCTTC. Translation: CATSRGQGASDGYTF.

This clone occurred a few times. The chain uses TRBV2 and TRBJ2-2; no clear D gene. V was shortened by 6 bases and J by 5 bases, with 16 bases between the two germline ends. The germline V gene encodes CDR1 SNHLY and CDR2 FYNNEI. This CDR3 has 15 residues. The CDR3 bases are TGTGCCAGCAGGCTCCGGTCACAGCCTACCGGGGAGCTGTTTTTT. Translated, it gives CASRLRSQPTGELFF. Full variable domain (missing parts from reference TRBV2 and TRBJ2-2): EPEVTQTPSHQVTQMGQEVILRCVPISNHLYFYWYRQILGQKVEFLVSFYNNEISEKSEIFDDQFSVERPDGSNFTLKIRSTKLEDSAMYFCASRLRSQPTGELFFGEGSRLTVL.

This chain connects TRBV19 to TRBJ2-3; D is possibly TRBD1 or TRBD2 (5 bases each). Trimming removed 6 bases at V and 0 bases at J, with 16 bases between. The germline CDR1 and CDR2 sequences are LNHDA and SQIVND (reference sequence). This CDR3 is built from 16 residues. CDR3 in amino acids: CASRDGTSASTDTQYF. In DNA form, the CDR3 reads TGTGCCAGTAGGGACGGGACGAGTGCGAGCACAGATACGCAGTATTTT.

The rearrangement links TRBV28 to TRBJ2-3; D is ambiguous. This CDR3 spans 14 amino acids. Between the trimmed V and J ends, which lost 8 bases and 2 bases, there was a span of 14 bases. Germline V gene sequence: CDR1 MDHEN, CDR2 SYDVKM. The CDR3, as DNA: TGTGCCAGCTCACTGCTAGGGCCCACAGATACGCAGTATTTT. Translated: CASSLLGPTDTQYF.

The chain joins TRBV6-2 or TRBV6-3 to TRBJ1-1, with a possible D match to TRBD1 (5 bases). Germline assignment: CDR1 MNHEY and CDR2 SVGEGT. The CDR3 has 14 residues. Trimming stripped 5 bases from V and 1 base from J, with 11 bases between. CDR3 bases: TGTGCCAGCAGTGCCTGGGGGGGGAACACTGAAGCTTTCTTT. Translating gives CASSAWGGNTEAFF.

The chain uses TRBV4-3 and TRBJ1-3; 7 bases are shared with TRBD1. V dropped 0 bases and J dropped 2; count of bases not matched to a gene: 1. This CDR3 is built from 15 residues. Germline V gives CDR1 LGHNA, CDR2 YSLEER. The CDR3 nucleotides are TGCGCCAGCAGCCAAGAAGGGACAGCTGGAAACACCATATATTTT. It yields the protein CASSQEGTAGNTIYF.

This clone was observed a single time. The chain joins TRBV15 to TRBJ2-2, with no clear D. Germline V gene sequence: CDR1 LNHNV, CDR2 YYDKDF (reference sequence). The CDR3 is 15 amino acids. V shed 2 bases and J shed 0 bases, with 7 bases lying between them. The CDR3 DNA reads as TGTGCCACCAGCAGATCAAGGACGAACACCGGGGAGCTGTTTTTT. Translated, it gives CATSRSRTNTGELFF.

The chain recombines TRBV7-2 with TRBJ2-3; no definite D call. CDR1 is SGHTA and CDR2 is FQGNSA in the germline V gene. The CDR3 runs to 15 residues. Trimming took 5 bases from V and 4 from J, leaving 16 bases between them. CDR3 protein: CASSPPGPLADTQYF. The DNA of the CDR3 is TGTGCCAGCAGCCCACCGGGCCCGCTGGCAGATACGCAGTATTTT.

This chain connects TRBV28 to TRBJ2-1; TRBD2 matches at 10 bases. The trim removed 6 bases at V and 5 bases at J, leaving 10 bases unmatched. Germline V lookup: CDR1 MDHEN, CDR2 SYDVKM. This CDR3 region has 16 residues. The CDR3 spells CASRRLAGPTDNEQFF. In DNA form, the CDR3 reads TGTGCCAGCAGAAGACTAGCGGGCCCGACCGACAATGAGCAGTTCTTC.

This chain joins TRBV11-2 and TRBJ2-1, with TRBD2 matching 9 bases. The J segment lost 0 bases and the V segment lost 5 bases, leaving 8 bases of the junction unmatched. The germline gives CDR1 SGHAT, CDR2 FQNNGV. The CDR3 is made up of 17 amino acids. The CDR3 here is CASSPSGAGSSYNEQFF. The CDR3 nucleotides read TGTGCCAGCAGCCCTAGCGGGGCTGGGAGCTCCTACAATGAGCAGTTCTTC.

V gene TRBV7-6 combines with J gene TRBJ2-2; 7 bases line up with TRBD1. After removal of 5 bases from V and 4 bases from J, the junction contained 10 bases not matched to a gene. This CDR3 is 16 amino acids long. Looked up from germline, CDR1 is SGHVS and CDR2 is FNYEAQ. CDR3 DNA sequence: TGTGCCAGCAGCCGTCGACAGGGTGTCTCCACCGGGGAGCTGTTTTTT. It is translated as CASSRRQGVSTGELFF.

The V and J genes are TRBV16 and TRBJ2-3; possible D gene TRBD1, 6 bases. Germline V gene data show CDR1 as KGHSY and CDR2 as FQNENV. CDR3 length equals 14 residues. V dropped 4 bases and J dropped 4 bases, with 12 bases sitting between them. DNA of the CDR3: TGTGCCAGCAGCCTCTCCCAGGGGTCAGATACGCAGTATTTT. Translation: CASSLSQGSDTQYF.

This rearrangement joins TRBV28 to TRBJ1-1; TRBD1 matches 8 bases. Germline V gene sequence: CDR1 MDHEN, CDR2 SYDVKM. The CDR3 is 15 residues long. Trimming took 5 bases from V and 6 from J; bases not matched to a gene: 11. The CDR3 DNA is TGTGCCAGCAGTCGACAAATGACAGGGGTGCCTGAAGCTTTCTTT. It yields the protein CASSRQMTGVPEAFF.

V usage is TRBV6-2 or TRBV6-3 and J usage is TRBJ2-1; D ambiguous. CDR3 length equals 11 residues. The germline gives CDR1 MNHEY, CDR2 SVGEGT. V lost 5 bases and J 7 bases, leaving 6 bases between the germline ends. CDR3 region: CASSRRNEQFF. The CDR3 bases are TGTGCCAGCAGTAGGAGAAATGAGCAGTTCTTC.

A few counts support this clone. The DNA is left out, because the CDR3 cannot be placed on it with certainty; the CDR3 is given as TCRdb lists it. This sequence joins TRBV30 and TRBJ1-6. In germline, CDR1 is GTSNPN, CDR2 SVGIG (reference sequence). Inclusive of both ends, the CDR3 amounts to 12 amino acids. Here the CDR3 reads CAWAIGTTGRIF.

The chain links TRBV6-5 to TRBJ1-1; no clear D gene. The CDR3 totals 11 residues. V lost 5 bases to trimming and J lost 3 bases, with 4 bases between them. Germline V gene sequence: CDR1 MNHEY, CDR2 SVGAGI. The DNA of the CDR3 is TGTGCCAGCAGTCGTTACACTGAAGCTTTCTTT. Translation gives CASSRYTEAFF.

The chain uses TRBV19 and TRBJ2-5; D is unclear. Germline V gene lookup returns CDR1 LNHDA and CDR2 SQIVND (reference sequence). The CDR3 runs 11 residues. Between the trimmed V and J ends, which lost 3 bases and 5 bases, there was a span of 4 bases. The CDR3 sequence is CASSMRETQYF. CDR3 nucleotide sequence: TGTGCCAGTAGTATGAGGGAGACCCAGTACTTC.

The rearrangement links TRBV4-2 to TRBJ2-5; D might be TRBD2 (6 bases). The CDR3 runs 14 residues. Germline V gene sequence: CDR1 LGHNA, CDR2 YNFKEQ. Between the trimmed V and J ends, which lost 1 base and 4 bases, there was a span of 10 bases. This CDR3 is CASSQGWRGETQYF. DNA of the CDR3: TGTGCCAGCAGCCAAGGCTGGAGGGGAGAGACCCAGTACTTC.

This chain connects TRBV7-2 to TRBJ2-7; 7 bases align to TRBD1. The CDR3 runs to 15 residues. Germline CDR1 is SGHTA and CDR2 is FQGNSA. V gave up 5 bases and J gave up 5 bases; unmatched junction bases: 12. The CDR3 DNA is TGTGCCAGCAGCACATACAGGGGTTGGGGAGACGAGCAGTACTTC. It encodes CASSTYRGWGDEQYF.